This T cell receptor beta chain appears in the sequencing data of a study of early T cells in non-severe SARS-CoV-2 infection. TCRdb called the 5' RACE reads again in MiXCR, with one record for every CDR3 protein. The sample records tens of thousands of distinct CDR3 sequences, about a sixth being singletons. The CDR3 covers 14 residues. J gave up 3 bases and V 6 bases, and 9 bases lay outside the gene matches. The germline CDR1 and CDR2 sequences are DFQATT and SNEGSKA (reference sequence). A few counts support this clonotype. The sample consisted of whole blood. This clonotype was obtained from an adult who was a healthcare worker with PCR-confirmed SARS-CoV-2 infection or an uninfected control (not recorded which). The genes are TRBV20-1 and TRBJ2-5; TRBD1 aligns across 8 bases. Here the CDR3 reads CSAPDRVIEETQYF. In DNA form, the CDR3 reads TGCAGTGCCCCGGACAGGGTAATCGAAGAGACCCAGTACTTC.